This T cell receptor beta chain is drawn from a study of beta chain features in type 1 diabetes. The study's findings and limits: Shortening of TCRB CDR3s, moderate but significant, appeared in all four CD4+ subsets of Type 1 diabetes patients.

Since all of the isolated RNA was reverse transcribed, expressed TCRB transcripts were what got sequenced. TCRdb's table, derived via immunoSEQ multiplex PCR, lists solely in-frame clones and lacks some. The sample comprises 330,000 or so clones, roughly an eighth of which are singletons, and around 0.0099% rests with the top ten. Stem cell-like memory, regulatory, central memory and naive CD4+ cells were sorted via CD45RO/CCR7/CD25/CD127/CD95/CD27. V lost 0 bases to trimming and J lost 5 bases, with 13 bases between them. Germline CDR1 reads GTSNPN; CDR2 reads SVGIG (reference sequence). This CDR3 has 14 residues. Worth noting for this clone: Its antigen is as yet unknown.

Sequenced material: naive CD4+ T cells from blood. This chain connects TRBV30 to TRBJ1-1, with a possible D match to TRBD1 (6 bases). The TCR was taken from a woman under 30 with type 1 diabetes. The CDR3 region has the DNA TGTGCCTGGAGTGTATTACAGGGACGGACTGAAGCTTTCTTT. Protein product: CAWSVLQGRTEAFF.